Listed below are T cell receptor beta chains from one sample, sequenced in a study of blood T cell repertoires in COVID-19. Clones were read by immunoSEQ multiplex PCR, and TCRdb kept only the in-frame ones, dropping some. The data contain 310,000 or so clones, 80% to 90% of them singletons. Material for sequencing was peripheral blood. These receptors originate from a man aged 50-60 years with active or convalescent COVID-19. CDR3s leave out the opening cysteine and the closing phenylalanine or tryptophan. A D gene is named only where the DNA matches it firmly. Expanded clones get a size class; other rows say once, few or many, or leave the size out.

CDR3aa	abundance	v_gene	d_gene
ASSSRGSYNEQF	.	TRBV7-9	.
ASSLQEGVAEAF	.	TRBV7-9	.
ASSRPGGVNEQF	.	TRBV6-2/TRBV6-3	.
ASSKEGYEQY	few	TRBV6-2/TRBV6-3	.
ASSGGHSTDTQY	.	TRBV5-1	.
ASSPLGGSLRDYGYT	.	TRBV14	.
ASSPDRGNYGYT	.	TRBV7-2	TRBD1
ASSQDYGGAQETQY	.	TRBV3-1/TRBV3-2	TRBD2
SVGRTDYEQY	.	TRBV29-1	.
ASSRFPGANSPLH	.	TRBV6-4	.
ASSILAGGVGELF	.	TRBV19	TRBD2
ASSSTGADTQY	.	TRBV7-9	TRBD1
ASSFSGAGELF	.	TRBV5-1	.
TSSPGQGFNEKLF	.	TRBV1	.
ASSQDRRSGNTIY	.	TRBV4-1	.
ATSGGPSSIYNEQF	.	TRBV24-1	.
ASSDMTGNSPLH	.	TRBV2	.